Following are 5 T cell receptor beta chains from one sample sequenced in a study of T cell responses to AZD1222 COVID-19 vaccine. Measured with immunoSEQ multiplex PCR; TCRdb has only the in-frame clones, and not every one. This table holds 110,000 to 150,000 clones, 92% found once. The specimen comprised peripheral blood, sampled 28 days after the second AZD1222 dose. Source of these receptors: an adult who received the AZD1222 COVID-19 vaccine.

A single count supports this clone. The V gene is TRBV1, the J gene TRBJ1-5; the table's D call of TRBD1 was not tested on the DNA. TRBV1 is classified as a pseudogene. This CDR3 is built from 14 residues. CDR3 in DNA: TGCACCAGCAGCCAAGATGGATGGGGCAGGGCCCAGCATTTT. Amino acids: CTSSQDGWGRAQHF.

The chain carries TRBV7-9 and TRBJ1-5; D perhaps matches TRBD1 (5 bases). The length of the CDR3 is 14 residues. V dropped 5 bases and J dropped 3 bases, with 11 bases sitting between them. Germline V gene data show CDR1 as SEHNR and CDR2 as FQNEAQ (reference sequence). The CDR3 DNA reads as TGTGCCAGCAGCCCCGACAGACTCAATCAGCCCCAGCATTTT. This gives the protein CASSPDRLNQPQHF.

The chain couples TRBV5-1 to TRBJ2-7, with a tentative D call TRBD1 (5 bases). This CDR3 region has 13 residues. The germline gives CDR1 SGHRS, CDR2 YFSETQ. V was shortened by 0 bases and J by 4 bases, with 8 bases between the two germline ends. CDR3 in amino acids: CASSLAAGYEQYF. Written as DNA, the CDR3 is TGCGCCAGCAGCTTGGCGGCAGGGTACGAGCAGTACTTC.

This clone was observed once. The chain recombines TRBV4-2 with TRBJ1-1; no firm D call. Germline V CDR1 and CDR2: LGHNA, YNFKEQ. Deletions cut 0 bases from V and 6 bases from J, with 8 bases between. The CDR3 is 13 residues long. This CDR3 is CASSQDIRAEAFF. The CDR3 DNA reads as TGTGCCAGCAGCCAAGACATCCGGGCTGAAGCTTTCTTT.

V is TRBV19 and J is TRBJ1-5; D perhaps matches TRBD1 (5 bases). Germline V lookup: CDR1 LNHDA, CDR2 SQIVND (reference sequence). This CDR3 contains 15 residues. V lost 1 base and J lost 6, with 13 bases in between. The CDR3 nucleotides read TGTGCCAGTAGTATAGGAGGCGGGGGGGGTCAGCCCCAGCATTTT. Protein product: CASSIGGGGGQPQHF.